The entry below describes one TCR beta chain. TCR beta VDJ and CDR3 profiling used genomic DNA as template. Each CDR3 protein is one row after TCRdb ran MiXCR on the reads. The table shows roughly 190,000 distinct CDR3 sequences, with 40% to 55% occurring only once. The data belong to a study of CD8+CD57+ T cells in acquired aplastic anemia. Study details: Each DNA sample taken from sorted CD4+ and CD8+ cells came to 3 to 3.5 ug on average.

From germline, CDR1 is LNHNV and CDR2 YYDKDF (reference sequence). The V gene lost 1 base and the J gene lost 7 bases, with 11 bases spanning the gap. The CDR3 runs 14 residues. The patients chosen for sequencing had shown expansion of CD8+CD57+ cells (detected by flow cytometry). Everyone among the patients had severe acquired aplastic anemia. Sequencing used sorted CD4+, CD8+, or CD8+CD57+ T cells (not recorded which) from PBMCs. This TCR derives from a human donor with aplastic anemia. J is TRBJ1-3 and V is TRBV15; no definite D call. CDR3 residues: CATSRGTRPNTIYF. DNA of the CDR3: TGTGCCACCAGCAGAGGGACGAGGCCTAACACCATATATTTT. The full variable domain, rest sourced from reference TRBV15 and TRBJ1-3, is DAMVIQNPRYQVTQFGKPVTLSCSQTLNHNVMYWYQQKSSQAPKLLFHYYDKDFNNEADTPDNFQSRRPNTSFCFLDIRSPGLGDTAMYLCATSRGTRPNTIYFGEGSWLTVV.